This T cell receptor (beta chain) was found in a study of blood T cell repertoires in COVID-19. Study context: Sources were T cells, B-cell-depleted T cells, or PBMCs; the material itself was cDNA or gDNA.

This CDR3 spans 13 amino acids. The V gene's germline CDR1 is SGHAT and CDR2 FQNNGV. Trimming stripped 3 bases from V and 10 bases from J, with 15 bases between. Authors' analysis steps: Nucleated cell number was recorded as an estimate derived from reference gene primer amplification. Repertoires were generated with immunoSEQ multiplex PCR, while TCRdb's copy carries only in-frame clones and drops some. For V, J and clone size, that table is used; D and trimming come from the DNA. The sample records 110,000 or so clones, approximately 85% being singletons. This chain connects TRBV11-2 to TRBJ1-1, with D uncertain. What was sequenced was peripheral blood. The TCR comes from a woman in her sixties with COVID-19, enrolled during active disease. The CDR3 sequence is CASSFPTGGGAFF. DNA of the CDR3: TGTGCCAGCAGCTTCCCGACGGGTGGTGGAGCTTTCTTT.